The 20 T cell receptor beta chains presented below share a single source sample, sequenced in a study of T cells expressing NK-cell markers. Reprocessing the 5' RACE reads, TCRdb reports a single entry for every CDR3 protein and omits DNA. Its clone listing holds 400,000 to 550,000 distinct CDR3 sequences. Sequenced sample: blood T cells: a sorted CD56 or NKG2C T cell subset, CD4+ or CD8+ T cells, or bulk PBMC T cells (not recorded which). These receptors came from a woman aged 18 to 75 in good health.

The chain links TRBV5-4 to TRBJ2-3; the TRBD1 assignment by TCRdb is unverifiable without DNA. CDR3 length equals 16 residues. Germline values: CDR1 SGHNT, CDR2 YYREEE (reference sequence). The CDR3 is CASSPGQSKVADTQYF.

V and J are TRBV6-2 or TRBV6-3 and TRBJ2-1; TCRdb indicates TRBD2, and absent DNA this call remains unverified. CDR1 is MNHEY, CDR2 SVGEGT, per germline. This CDR3 has 16 amino acids. The CDR3 loop is CASRLVLAGGLYEQFF.

This sequence joins TRBV10-3 and TRBJ2-2; checking the TCRdb D call of TRBD1 is not possible without DNA. The CDR3 runs to 15 residues. CDR1 is ENHRY and CDR2 is SYGVKD in the germline V gene. The CDR3 here is CAISESPGFAGELFF.

The chain combines TRBV30 with TRBJ2-1; absent DNA, TCRdb's TRBD2 call cannot be checked. The germline V gene encodes CDR1 GTSNPN and CDR2 SVGIG (reference sequence). This CDR3 is built from 15 residues. CDR3 region: CAWTVGTGGNNEQFF.

This chain joins TRBV4-3 and TRBJ1-1; TCRdb's D call of TRBD1 is untestable without DNA. Germline-derived CDR1 and CDR2 are LGHNA and YSLEER. The CDR3 covers 14 residues. This CDR3 reads CASSHQGSNTEAFF.

The chain carries TRBV6-1 and TRBJ2-6. Germline V gene lookup returns CDR1 MNHNS and CDR2 SASEGT. The CDR3 length is 14 residues. The CDR3: CASLKGSGANVLTF.

The rearrangement links TRBV7-6 to TRBJ2-3; without DNA, the TCRdb call of TRBD1 cannot be checked. Germline values: CDR1 SGHVS, CDR2 FNYEAQ. The CDR3 spans 17 residues. This chain's CDR3 is CASSLDGVRTGIDTQYF.

The rearrangement joins TRBV7-8 to TRBJ1-2; there is no DNA to check the TCRdb D call of TRBD1. The germline V gene encodes CDR1 SGHVS and CDR2 FQNEAQ. This CDR3 contains 14 residues. CDR3 loop: CASSQTGSLYGYTF. The full variable domain, its missing parts supplied by reference TRBV7-8 and TRBJ1-2, is GAGVSQSPRYKVAKRGQDVALRCDPISGHVSLFWYQQALGQGPEFLTYFQNEAQLDKSGLPSDRFFAERPEGSVSTLKIQRTQQEDSAVYLCASSQTGSLYGYTFGSGTRLTVV.

V gene TRBV30 combines with J gene TRBJ1-2; the TRBD1 assignment by TCRdb is unverifiable without DNA. The CDR3 loop spans 14 amino acids. The germline V gene has CDR1 GTSNPN and CDR2 SVGIG (reference sequence). CDR3: CAWSTTGIVSGYTF.

The gene calls are TRBV5-1 and TRBJ1-3; TCRdb outputs TRBD1, but without DNA this stays unchecked. Germline CDR1 and CDR2: SGHRS and YFSETQ. The CDR3 sequence is 15 residues long. The CDR3 loop is CAGSPVAGEGNTIYF.

The rearrangement links TRBV20-1 to TRBJ1-5; TCRdb's D call, TRBD1, is unchecked because there is no DNA. Germline CDR1 and CDR2: DFQATT and SNEGSKA (reference sequence). The CDR3 runs to 15 residues. The CDR3 spells CSATTTGRGNQPQHF.

The V call is TRBV4-3, the J call TRBJ2-3; the TCRdb call, TRBD1, lacks DNA for checking. Germline assignment: CDR1 LGHNA and CDR2 YSLEER. This CDR3 is built from 18 residues. The CDR3 sequence is CASSQALAGGSRSDTQYF.

This chain links TRBV4-2 with TRBJ2-3; TCRdb gives TRBD2 as the D gene, but with no DNA this cannot be confirmed. The CDR3 loop spans 14 amino acids. CDR1 and CDR2 (germline): LGHNA, YNFKEQ. The CDR3 sequence: CASSPAQTTDTQYF.

The genes are TRBV18 and TRBJ2-2; TCRdb's D gene call, TRBD2, goes unchecked for lack of DNA. In germline, CDR1 is KGHSH, CDR2 LQKENI. The CDR3 is 15 amino acids. This CDR3 is CASSPYFGPTGELFF.

The chain couples TRBV12-3 or TRBV12-4 to TRBJ2-5. This CDR3 contains 14 residues. This chain's CDR3 is CASSSGPVQETQYF.

The V gene is TRBV15, the J gene TRBJ1-5; TCRdb's D call of TRBD1 is untestable without DNA. This CDR3 is built from 14 residues. Germline V CDR1 and CDR2: LNHNV, YYDKDF (reference sequence). The CDR3: CATSRDGGAQPQHF.

This chain joins TRBV7-9 and TRBJ2-7; TCRdb picks TRBD1, but there is no DNA to check that call. This CDR3 has 14 residues. Germline V CDR1 and CDR2: SEHNR, FQNEAQ (reference sequence). The CDR3: CASSWTGVNYEQYF. Together with reference TRBV7-9 and TRBJ2-7, the CDR3 gives the full variable domain: DTGVSQNPRHKITKRGQNVTFRCDPISEHNRLYWYRQTLGQGPEFLTYFQNEAQLEKSRLLSDRFSAERPKGSFSTLEIQRTEQGDSAMYLCASSWTGVNYEQYFGPGTRLTVT.

The chain employs TRBV6-1 and TRBJ2-4. The CDR3 runs to 12 residues. From germline, CDR1 is MNHNS and CDR2 SASEGT. CDR3 amino acids: CASDFGENIQYF.

V gene TRBV5-6 combines with J gene TRBJ2-3. The germline gives CDR1 SGHDT, CDR2 YYEEEE. CDR3 size: 15 residues. Here the CDR3 reads CASSSAGASTDTQYF.

V and J are TRBV20-1 and TRBJ2-1; the D call of TRBD2 rests on TCRdb alone, since no DNA is present to check it. The CDR3 has 14 residues. Germline lookup yields CDR1 DFQATT and CDR2 SNEGSKA (reference sequence). The CDR3 spells CSAELAGEVNEQFF.